This record concerns one T cell receptor (beta chain) sequence. This sample is part of a study of blood T cell repertoires in COVID-19. The wider study: Samples taken during acute and convalescent COVID-19 were collected in the United States, Italy and Spain.

Repertoires were generated with immunoSEQ multiplex PCR, while TCRdb's copy carries only in-frame clones and drops some. The sample records about 5,900 clones, 70% to 90% being singletons. Input material: peripheral blood. The TCR originated in a human donor in a cohort sampled during active COVID-19.

The CDR3 DNA reads as TGTGCCTGGAGTGGATTCACCGGGGAAAAACTGTTTTTT. Its protein product is CAWSGFTGEKLFF. This rearrangement joins TRBV30 to TRBJ1-4; D uncertain. Trimming shortened V by 1 base and J by 8 bases, and 11 bases separated the two germline ends. The CDR3 sequence is 13 residues long. The germline V gene encodes CDR1 GTSNPN and CDR2 SVGIG (reference sequence).